The 29 T cell receptor beta chains below come from one sample, sequenced in a study of cytomegalovirus exposure and HLA in healthy donors. The study ran its PCR with 60 Vbeta and 13 Jbeta primers. Repertoires were generated with immunoSEQ multiplex PCR, while TCRdb's copy carries only in-frame clones and drops some. The sample lists under 110,000 clones; around 83% were seen once. Material for sequencing was PBMCs. These receptors were collected from a man aged 25-45 years in good health and CMV-seronegative.

The chain combines TRBV30 with TRBJ2-1; tentative D call: TRBD2 (5 bases). V gave up 1 base and J gave up 6 bases, with 7 bases separating them. The CDR3 totals 12 residues. Per germline, CDR1 GTSNPN and CDR2 SVGIG (reference sequence). CDR3 sequence (DNA): TGTGCCTGGAGTGACAGCGGCAATGAGCAGTTCTTC. Its translation is CAWSDSGNEQFF.

The chain employs TRBV19 and TRBJ2-5; maybe TRBD1 (5 bases). CDR1 is LNHDA and CDR2 is SQIVND in the germline V gene (reference sequence). Trimming cost V 5 bases and J 2 bases, with 12 bases left between them. There are 14 residues in the CDR3. CDR3 DNA sequence: TGTGCCAGTAGTCCACGACAGCGACAAGAGACCCAGTACTTC. It codes for CASSPRQRQETQYF.

The chain has TRBV5-8 and TRBJ1-5; a weak D match, TRBD1 (6 bases). Germline lookup yields CDR1 SGHTS and CDR2 YDEGEE. V was pared by 1 base and J by 12 bases, with 20 bases between. The CDR3 has 15 amino acids. The CDR3 spells CASSLSPQGPGGQHF. The CDR3 nucleotides are TGTGCCAGCAGCTTGAGTCCCCAGGGGCCGGGAGGCCAGCATTTT.

This clone came up once. V is TRBV14 and J is TRBJ2-3; possible D gene TRBD1, 6 bases. CDR1 is SGHDN, CDR2 FVKESK, per germline. The length of the CDR3 is 16 residues. V was clipped by 6 bases and J by 2 bases, with 18 bases between them. The DNA for the CDR3 is TGTGCCAGCAGGTCAATTAACAGGGTCCTCACAGATACGCAGTATTTT. It encodes CASRSINRVLTDTQYF.

The chain couples TRBV5-1 to TRBJ2-3; a weak D match, TRBD2 (6 bases). The germline V gene encodes CDR1 SGHRS and CDR2 YFSETQ. The V end lost 4 bases, the J end lost 6 bases, and 27 bases lay between the germline ends. This CDR3 is 18 amino acids long. The CDR3 coding sequence is TGCGCCAGCAGCGGAGCCGCCGCCCGGCGGGGCCCTACTGATACGCAGTATTTT. Translated, it gives CASSGAAARRGPTDTQYF.

The genes are TRBV7-6 and TRBJ2-5; TRBD1 agrees at 7 bases. The V gene end was trimmed by 5 bases and the J gene end by 3 bases; junction bases not matched to a gene: 12. Germline V gives CDR1 SGHVS, CDR2 FNYEAQ. The CDR3 is 16 residues long. The CDR3 loop reads CASSVRSLTGEETQYF. Here the CDR3 DNA reads TGTGCCAGCAGCGTCAGGTCCCTAACAGGGGAAGAGACCCAGTACTTC.

This clone was seen a few times. This sequence joins TRBV9 and TRBJ2-7, with 8 bases fitting TRBD2. The CDR3 spans 15 residues. J was trimmed by 1 base and V by 0 bases; bases with no gene match: 3. The germline V gene has CDR1 SGDLS and CDR2 YYNGEE. CDR3 in amino acids: CASSVETGGSYEQYF. The CDR3 DNA reads TGTGCCAGCAGCGTAGAAACGGGGGGGTCCTACGAGCAGTACTTC. The complete variable domain, with remaining parts taken from reference TRBV9 and TRBJ2-7, reads DSGVTQTPKHLITATGQRVTLRCSPRSGDLSVYWYQQSLDQGLQFLIQYYNGEERAKGNILERFSAQQFPDLHSELNLSSLELGDSALYFCASSVETGGSYEQYFGPGTRLTVT.

V is TRBV19 and J is TRBJ1-1; D unclear. The length of the CDR3 is 12 residues. Germline CDR1 LNHDA, CDR2 SQIVND (reference sequence). V lost 3 bases and J lost 4, with 6 bases in between. The CDR3 DNA is TGTGCCAGTAGTATGCGGGGCACTGAAGCTTTCTTT. It specifies CASSMRGTEAFF.

The chain couples TRBV7-8 to TRBJ2-7, with TRBD2 matching over 10 bases. CDR3 length: 18 residues. Germline assignment: CDR1 SGHVS and CDR2 FQNEAQ. V shed 5 bases, J shed 2 bases, and the junction held 15 bases outside the gene matches. The CDR3 DNA reads as TGTGCCAGCAGCCCCAGGGGAGCTAGCGGGAGTACCACCTACGAGCAGTACTTC. Its protein is CASSPRGASGSTTYEQYF.

This clone occurred a few times. The rearrangement links TRBV27 to TRBJ2-7, with 9 bases fitting TRBD2. Germline V CDR1 and CDR2: MNHEY, SMNVEV (reference sequence). V dropped 3 bases and J dropped 2; count of bases not matched to a gene: 2. The CDR3 runs to 14 residues. CDR3 loop: CASSFAGGPYEQYF. The CDR3 DNA sequence: TGTGCCAGCAGTTTTGCGGGGGGGCCCTACGAGCAGTACTTC.

This chain connects TRBV9 to TRBJ2-5; TRBD1 agrees at 7 bases. The CDR3 extends over 15 amino acids. Trimming took 3 bases from V and 2 from J; bases not matched to a gene: 7. Germline V gene sequence: CDR1 SGDLS, CDR2 YYNGEE. The CDR3 DNA follows: TGTGCCAGCAGCGGACAGGGCAGGGGGCAAGAGACCCAGTACTTC. Encoded protein: CASSGQGRGQETQYF.

This chain joins TRBV29-1 and TRBJ2-2; 12 bases map to TRBD2. CDR3 length: 16 residues. V shed 6 bases and J 4 bases; nucleotides not matched to a gene: 9. Germline CDR1 SQVTM, CDR2 ANQGSEA. DNA of the CDR3: TGCAGCGTCAAACAACCTAGCGGGAGGGGCACCGGGGAGCTGTTTTTT. Translating it yields CSVKQPSGRGTGELFF.

V is TRBV27 and J is TRBJ1-1; D remains unclear. Deletions cut 7 bases from V and 2 bases from J, with 11 bases between. The germline V gene encodes CDR1 MNHEY and CDR2 SMNVEV (reference sequence). The CDR3 spans 13 residues. CDR3 coding DNA: TGTGCCAGCACAGGCAGCCAAAACACTGAAGCTTTCTTT. Translated: CASTGSQNTEAFF.

This clone was picked up a small number of times. The chain employs TRBV18 and TRBJ2-6; the match to TRBD1 covers 7 bases. V was clipped by 3 bases and J by 4 bases; unmatched bases: 3. The CDR3 consists of 15 residues. CDR1 is KGHSH and CDR2 is LQKENI in the germline V gene. CDR3 sequence reads: CASSPTGLGANVLTF. CDR3 coding DNA: TGTGCCAGCTCACCGACAGGGTTGGGGGCCAACGTCCTGACTTTC.

The rearrangement joins TRBV2 to TRBJ2-7; 8 bases are a match to TRBD1. The CDR3 has 14 amino acids. CDR1 and CDR2 from the germline V gene are SNHLY and FYNNEI. The J segment lost 7 bases and the V segment lost 6 bases, leaving 11 bases of the junction unmatched. The CDR3 region is CASSPGQGAREQYF. DNA of the CDR3: TGTGCCAGCAGCCCGGGGCAGGGGGCGAGGGAGCAGTACTTC.

The chain employs TRBV30 and TRBJ2-1; weak D call: TRBD2 (5 bases). V lost 3 bases and J lost 5, with 11 bases in between. CDR1 and CDR2 (germline): GTSNPN, SVGIG (reference sequence). CDR3 size: 13 residues. CDR3 DNA sequence: TGTGCCTGGAGGTCTAGCCGGGACAATGAGCAGTTCTTC. Amino acid sequence: CAWRSSRDNEQFF.

The chain combines TRBV2 with TRBJ1-2, with 12 bases that match TRBD1. Per germline, CDR1 SNHLY and CDR2 FYNNEI. V trimming: 5 bases; J trimming: 4 bases; junction bases outside the gene matches: 8. The CDR3 totals 16 residues. CDR3 nucleotides: TGTGCCAGCAGTACGGGACAGGGGGCGACGCTCTATGGCTACACCTTC. Translation gives CASSTGQGATLYGYTF.

The V and J genes are TRBV18 and TRBJ1-2; D is ambiguous. Trimming stripped 2 bases from V and 0 bases from J, with 13 bases between. The CDR3 covers 16 residues. Per the germline V gene, CDR1 is KGHSH and CDR2 is LQKENI. The CDR3 nucleotides are TGTGCCAGCTCACCAGGCCTCTCCGGAGCTAACTATGGCTACACCTTC. Protein sequence: CASSPGLSGANYGYTF.

V usage is TRBV2 and J usage is TRBJ2-1; 8 nucleotides match TRBD2. With 7 bases clipped from V and 9 bases from J, the junction kept 2 bases outside the gene matches. CDR3 size: 11 residues. Germline V gene data show CDR1 as SNHLY and CDR2 as FYNNEI. The CDR3: CASTGGLEQFF. The CDR3 coding sequence is TGTGCCAGCACGGGAGGGCTTGAGCAGTTCTTC.

The genes are TRBV7-8 and TRBJ1-2; 7 bases align to TRBD1. CDR3 length: 15 amino acids. Germline lookup yields CDR1 SGHVS and CDR2 FQNEAQ. After removal of 5 bases from V and 5 bases from J, the junction contained 11 bases not matched to a gene. The CDR3, as DNA: TGTGCCAGCAGCCCGGGAGGGACAGAACTTTATGGCTACACCTTC. This codes for CASSPGGTELYGYTF.

This CDR3 reads CASSETSGGTDTQYF. Written as DNA, the CDR3 is TGTGCCAGCAGTGAGACTAGCGGGGGCACAGATACGCAGTATTTT. The gene calls are TRBV6-4 and TRBJ2-3, with 11 positions matching TRBD2. CDR3 length: 15 residues. The germline V gene has CDR1 MRHNA and CDR2 SNTAGT. J gave up 1 base and V 3 bases, and 0 bases lay outside the gene matches.

This clone was counted a single time. The V and J genes are TRBV28 and TRBJ2-7; TRBD1 agrees at 7 bases. This CDR3 region has 13 residues. After removal of 4 bases from V and 7 bases from J, the junction contained 7 bases not matched to a gene. Germline V gene data show CDR1 as MDHEN and CDR2 as SYDVKM. In DNA form, the CDR3 reads TGTGCCAGCAGTTCCGACAGGGACGGAGAGCAGTACTTC. It is translated as CASSSDRDGEQYF.

V and J are TRBV5-1 and TRBJ2-5; TRBD1 agrees at 8 bases. This CDR3 region has 15 residues. V was clipped by 4 bases and J by 4 bases; unmatched bases: 9. Looked up from germline, CDR1 is SGHRS and CDR2 is YFSETQ. The CDR3 reads CASSLSGGRAETQYF. CDR3 in DNA: TGCGCCAGCAGCCTTTCAGGGGGCCGGGCAGAGACCCAGTACTTC.

A single count supports this clone. The CDR3 loop is CSVEDHQGGYEQYF. As DNA, the CDR3 is TGCAGCGTTGAAGATCACCAGGGGGGCTACGAGCAGTACTTC. The chain combines TRBV29-1 with TRBJ2-7, with D perhaps matching TRBD1 (7 bases). This CDR3 has 14 amino acids. Germline lookup yields CDR1 SQVTM and CDR2 ANQGSEA. Trimming took off 0 bases at V and 3 bases at J, with 12 bases between the two ends.

The chain combines TRBV19 with TRBJ1-1; D ambiguous. V dropped 7 bases and J dropped 2 bases, with 20 bases sitting between them. The CDR3 runs 16 residues. Germline CDR1 is LNHDA and CDR2 is SQIVND (reference sequence). The CDR3 DNA reads TGTGCCAGTACCCCGGGTATTGGCGATCTTAACACTGAAGCTTTCTTT. Translating gives CASTPGIGDLNTEAFF.

This chain links TRBV28 with TRBJ2-5, with 7 bases aligning to TRBD1. In germline, CDR1 is MDHEN, CDR2 SYDVKM. Unmatched junction bases numbered 9, after V lost 4 bases and J lost 4 bases. CDR3 length: 15 amino acids. CDR3 residues: CASSSSRQGLETQYF. The CDR3 DNA sequence: TGTGCCAGCAGTTCCTCCCGACAGGGATTAGAGACCCAGTACTTC.

J is TRBJ1-1 and V is TRBV2; D is undetermined. Germline lookup yields CDR1 SNHLY and CDR2 FYNNEI. The germline V and J ends were trimmed by 10 bases and 4 bases, with 16 bases remaining between them. This CDR3 is built from 13 residues. Here the CDR3 reads CANPRESGTEAFF. The CDR3 nucleotides read TGTGCCAACCCTAGGGAAAGCGGCACTGAAGCTTTCTTT. The complete variable domain, with remaining parts taken from reference TRBV2 and TRBJ1-1, reads EPEVTQTPSHQVTQMGQEVILRCVPISNHLYFYWYRQILGQKVEFLVSFYNNEISEKSEIFDDQFSVERPDGSNFTLKIRSTKLEDSAMYFCANPRESGTEAFFGQGTRLTVV.

This clone was found once. The V call is TRBV7-2, the J call TRBJ2-3; 7 nucleotides match TRBD2. The CDR3 runs 15 residues. CDR1 and CDR2 from the germline V gene are SGHTA and FQGNSA. V gave up 5 bases and J gave up 2 bases; unmatched junction bases: 7. CDR3 nucleotide sequence: TGTGCCAGCAGCCCATTTCTAGCGGACACAGATACGCAGTATTTT. Translation: CASSPFLADTDTQYF.

The rearrangement links TRBV9 to TRBJ1-3, with D perhaps TRBD1 (6 bases). Germline values: CDR1 SGDLS, CDR2 YYNGEE. V lost 2 bases and J 0 bases, leaving 9 bases between the germline ends. The CDR3 runs 15 residues. Written as DNA, the CDR3 is TGTGCCAGCAGCGTGGGACACTACTCTGGAAACACCATATATTTT. Residues: CASSVGHYSGNTIYF. Variable domain in full (rest from reference TRBV9 and TRBJ1-3): DSGVTQTPKHLITATGQRVTLRCSPRSGDLSVYWYQQSLDQGLQFLIQYYNGEERAKGNILERFSAQQFPDLHSELNLSSLELGDSALYFCASSVGHYSGNTIYFGEGSWLTVV.